A selection of T cell receptor beta chains follows, all from one sample in a study of blood T cell repertoires in COVID-19. Assay used: immunoSEQ multiplex PCR; TCRdb lists only in-frame clones, some missing. The profile covers 30,000 to 40,000 clones, with 70% to 90% appearing a single time and approximately 5.7% taken by the ten largest. The material sequenced was peripheral blood. All receptors derive from a woman aged 80 or over with active or convalescent COVID-19. The CDR3 runs from the conserved cysteine through the conserved F or W. D genes are given only for firm matches.

NA | TRBJ1-3 | TRBV12-3/TRBV12-4 | CASSFGGNTIYF
TRBD2 | TRBJ2-3 | TRBV24-1 | CATSVGGVGTDTQYF
NA | TRBJ2-1 | TRBV7-8 | CASSPFGGAGWLNEQFF
NA | TRBJ1-2 | TRBV5-1 | CASSLTENYGYTF
TRBD2 | TRBJ2-5 | TRBV10-3 | CAISSGLAGVTQYF
NA | TRBJ1-4 | TRBV19 | CASARGEGQNEKLFF
NA | TRBJ2-7 | TRBV12-3/TRBV12-4 | CASSMTRVGEQYF
NA | TRBJ2-5 | TRBV5-5 | CASSLIYSGETQYF
NA | TRBJ2-7 | TRBV3-1/TRBV3-2 | CASSLAGLDEQYF
NA | TRBJ1-1 | TRBV5-4 | CASSLELTVNTEAFF
TRBD1 | TRBJ2-7 | TRBV5-4 | CASSLGQGFHEQYF
NA | TRBJ1-5 | TRBV2 | CASSAGIKGNQPQHF
NA | TRBJ2-5 | TRBV6-1 | CASSEGGYGQETQYF
NA | TRBJ1-4 | TRBV6-6 | CASSYPAQGEKLFF
TRBD1 | TRBJ1-2 | TRBV30 | CAYHRDRARNNYGYTF
TRBD2 | TRBJ2-3 | TRBV18 | CASSRTSGLTDTQYF
TRBD1 | TRBJ2-7 | TRBV2 | CASSELDRLDEQYF
NA | TRBJ2-1 | TRBV30 | CAWSGDPAGNEQFF
TRBD1 | TRBJ2-1 | TRBV27 | CASPFRGPSYNEQFF
TRBD2 | TRBJ2-1 | TRBV9 | CASTPGTSHSGEQFF
TRBD1 | TRBJ1-2 | TRBV2 | CASSGQGANYGYTF
NA | TRBJ2-7 | TRBV15 | CATSRDWPGAGREQYF
TRBD2 | TRBJ2-1 | TRBV5-4 | CASSPSLVAGDSYNEQFF
TRBD1 | TRBJ2-5 | TRBV18 | CASSTPGTGVATQYF
TRBD1 | TRBJ1-2 | TRBV6-6 | CASSPDRYGYTF
NA | TRBJ1-4 | TRBV10-3 | CAISDPIGGRLATNEKLFF
TRBD1 | TRBJ2-7 | TRBV5-1 | CASDAGTGDFSEQYF
NA | TRBJ2-5 | TRBV3-1/TRBV3-2 | CASRQWQGPETQYF
TRBD2 | TRBJ2-1 | TRBV6-5 | CASTGGSYNEQFF
NA | TRBJ1-4 | TRBV19 | CASSDRGREEKLFF
NA | TRBJ1-2 | TRBV6-5 | CASSILSGGNYGYTF
NA | TRBJ2-3 | TRBV20-1 | CSVGGGTQYF
TRBD2 | TRBJ2-1 | TRBV6-5 | CASSFGSGRSHEQFF
TRBD2 | TRBJ2-7 | TRBV7-2 | CASSLAISGSSYEQYF
TRBD1 | TRBJ1-1 | TRBV11-3 | CASRLRTGNTEAFF
TRBD2 | TRBJ2-1 | TRBV10-3 | CAIGTSGDGHEQFF
NA | TRBJ2-7 | TRBV12-3/TRBV12-4 | CASSTRSVYEQYF
TRBD2 | TRBJ2-7 | TRBV28 | CASSPYEAGEEQYF
NA | TRBJ1-6 | TRBV2 | CASRREDTYNSPLHF
NA | TRBJ2-1 | TRBV9 | CASSVRENEQFF
NA | TRBJ2-2 | TRBV4-3 | CASSQDLGTGELFF
TRBD1 | TRBJ1-2 | TRBV19 | CASSLGQGGGYGYTF
TRBD2 | TRBJ2-2 | TRBV25-1 | CASTRTSGNILGELFF
NA | TRBJ1-1 | TRBV3-1/TRBV3-2 | CASTGGTEAFF
NA | TRBJ1-3 | TRBV19 | CASKIGGRSGDSGNTIYF
NA | TRBJ2-1 | TRBV11-3 | CASSVTGILTYNEQFF